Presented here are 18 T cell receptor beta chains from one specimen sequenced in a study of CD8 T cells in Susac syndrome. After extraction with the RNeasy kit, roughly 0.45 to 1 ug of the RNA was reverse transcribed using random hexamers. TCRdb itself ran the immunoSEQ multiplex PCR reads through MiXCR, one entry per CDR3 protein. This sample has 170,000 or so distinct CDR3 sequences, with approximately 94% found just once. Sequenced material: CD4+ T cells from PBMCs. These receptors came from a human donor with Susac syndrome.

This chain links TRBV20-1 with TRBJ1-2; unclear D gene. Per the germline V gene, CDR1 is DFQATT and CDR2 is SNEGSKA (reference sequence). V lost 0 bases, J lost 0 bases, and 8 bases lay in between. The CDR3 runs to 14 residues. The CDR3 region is CSAREVHTNYGYTF. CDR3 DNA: TGCAGTGCTAGAGAGGTCCACACTAACTATGGCTACACCTTC.

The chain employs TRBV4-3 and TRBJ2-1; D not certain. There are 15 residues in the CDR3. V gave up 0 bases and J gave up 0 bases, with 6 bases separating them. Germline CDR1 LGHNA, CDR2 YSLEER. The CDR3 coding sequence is TGCGCCAGCAGCCAAGACAGCGTCTCCTACAATGAGCAGTTCTTC. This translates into CASSQDSVSYNEQFF.

CDR3 DNA: TGTGCCAGCAGTCTTGGACTAGCGGCCTCCTACAATGAGCAGTTCTTC. As protein: CASSLGLAASYNEQFF. V gene TRBV2 combines with J gene TRBJ2-1; 10 bases are shared with TRBD2. The V gene's germline CDR1 is SNHLY and CDR2 FYNNEI. V dropped 5 bases and J dropped 0; count of bases not matched to a gene: 4. The CDR3 is made up of 16 amino acids.

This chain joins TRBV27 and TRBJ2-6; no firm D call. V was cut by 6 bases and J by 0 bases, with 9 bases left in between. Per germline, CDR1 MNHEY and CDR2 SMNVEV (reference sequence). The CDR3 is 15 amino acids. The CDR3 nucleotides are TGTGCCAGCAGCCGCTCAAGCTCTGGGGCCAACGTCCTGACTTTC. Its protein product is CASSRSSSGANVLTF.

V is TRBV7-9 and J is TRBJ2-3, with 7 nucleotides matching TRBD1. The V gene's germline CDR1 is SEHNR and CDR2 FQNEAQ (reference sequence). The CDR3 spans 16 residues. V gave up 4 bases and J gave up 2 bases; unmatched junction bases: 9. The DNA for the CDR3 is TGTGCCAGCAGCTCTCGACAGGGAGAGGTCACAGATACGCAGTATTTT. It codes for CASSSRQGEVTDTQYF.

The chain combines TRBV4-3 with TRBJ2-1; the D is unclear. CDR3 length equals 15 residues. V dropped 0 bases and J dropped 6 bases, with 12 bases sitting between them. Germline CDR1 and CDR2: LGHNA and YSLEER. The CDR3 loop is CASSQDHRLGNEQFF. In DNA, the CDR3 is TGCGCCAGCAGCCAAGATCATCGACTCGGCAATGAGCAGTTCTTC.

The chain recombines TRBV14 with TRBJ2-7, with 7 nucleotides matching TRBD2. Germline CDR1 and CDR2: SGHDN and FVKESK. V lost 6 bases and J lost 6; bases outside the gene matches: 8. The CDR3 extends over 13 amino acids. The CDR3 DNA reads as TGTGCCAGCAGATCTCCCAGCGGGGCCGAGCAGTACTTC. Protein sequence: CASRSPSGAEQYF.

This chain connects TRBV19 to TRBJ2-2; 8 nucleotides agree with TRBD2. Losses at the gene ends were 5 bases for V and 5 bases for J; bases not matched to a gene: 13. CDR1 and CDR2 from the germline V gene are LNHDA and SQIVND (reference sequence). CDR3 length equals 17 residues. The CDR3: CASSPQGAGVGTGELFF. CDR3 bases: TGTGCCAGTAGTCCCCAAGGAGCGGGAGTAGGAACCGGGGAGCTGTTTTTT. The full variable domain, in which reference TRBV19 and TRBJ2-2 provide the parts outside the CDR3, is DGGITQSPKYLFRKEGQNVTLSCEQNLNHDAMYWYRQDPGQGLRLIYYSQIVNDFQKGDIAEGYSVSREKKESFPLTVTSAQKNPTAFYLCASSPQGAGVGTGELFFGEGSRLTVL.

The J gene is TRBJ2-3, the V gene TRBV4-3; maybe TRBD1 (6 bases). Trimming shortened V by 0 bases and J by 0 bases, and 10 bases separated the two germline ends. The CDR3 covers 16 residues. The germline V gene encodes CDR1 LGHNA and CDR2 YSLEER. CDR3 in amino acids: CASSQDRGGSTDTQYF. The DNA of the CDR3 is TGCGCCAGCAGCCAAGACAGGGGCGGTAGCACAGATACGCAGTATTTT.

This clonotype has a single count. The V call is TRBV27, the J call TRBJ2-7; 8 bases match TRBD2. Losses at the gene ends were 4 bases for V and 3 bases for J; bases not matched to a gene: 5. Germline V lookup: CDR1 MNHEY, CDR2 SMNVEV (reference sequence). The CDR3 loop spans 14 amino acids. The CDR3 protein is CASSWASGYYEQYF. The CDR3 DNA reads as TGTGCCAGCAGTTGGGCTAGCGGGTACTACGAGCAGTACTTC.

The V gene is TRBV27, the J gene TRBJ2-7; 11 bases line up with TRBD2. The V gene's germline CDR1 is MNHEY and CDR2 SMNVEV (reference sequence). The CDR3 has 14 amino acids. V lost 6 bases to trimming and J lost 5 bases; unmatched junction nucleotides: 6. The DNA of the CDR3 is TGTGCCAGCAGACGGACTAGCGGGTTCCACGAGCAGTACTTC. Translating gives CASRRTSGFHEQYF.

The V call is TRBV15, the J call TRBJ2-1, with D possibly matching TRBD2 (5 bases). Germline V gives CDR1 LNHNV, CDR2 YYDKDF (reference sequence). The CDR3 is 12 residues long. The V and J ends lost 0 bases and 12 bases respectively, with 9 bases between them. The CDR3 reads CATSRDRGGQFF. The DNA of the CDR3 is TGTGCCACCAGCAGAGATCGGGGTGGGCAGTTCTTC.

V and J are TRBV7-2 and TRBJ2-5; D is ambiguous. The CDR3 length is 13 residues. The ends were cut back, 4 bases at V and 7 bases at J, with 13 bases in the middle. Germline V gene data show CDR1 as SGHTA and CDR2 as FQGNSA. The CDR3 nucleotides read TGTGCCAGCAGCTCCGAGGTTTGGGGGACCCAGTACTTC. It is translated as CASSSEVWGTQYF.

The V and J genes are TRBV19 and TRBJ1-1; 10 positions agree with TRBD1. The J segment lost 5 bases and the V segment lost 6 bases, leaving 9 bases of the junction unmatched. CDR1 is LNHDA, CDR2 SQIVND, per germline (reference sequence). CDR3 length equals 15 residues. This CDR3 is CASSQPRQGATEAFF. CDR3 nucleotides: TGTGCCAGTAGCCAACCTAGACAGGGGGCAACTGAAGCTTTCTTT.

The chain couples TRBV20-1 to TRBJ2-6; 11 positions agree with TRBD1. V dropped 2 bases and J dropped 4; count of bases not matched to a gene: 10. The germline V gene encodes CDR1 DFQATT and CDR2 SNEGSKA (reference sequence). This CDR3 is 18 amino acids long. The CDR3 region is CSARSIGQGASGANVLTF. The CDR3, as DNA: TGCAGTGCTAGATCAATTGGACAGGGGGCATCCGGGGCCAACGTCCTGACTTTC.

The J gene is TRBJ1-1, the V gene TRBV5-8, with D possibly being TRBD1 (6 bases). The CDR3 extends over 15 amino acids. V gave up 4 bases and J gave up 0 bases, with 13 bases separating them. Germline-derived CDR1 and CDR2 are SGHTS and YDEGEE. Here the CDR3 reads CASSRTVLMNTEAFF. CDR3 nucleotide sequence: TGTGCCAGCAGCCGGACAGTCCTGATGAACACTGAAGCTTTCTTT. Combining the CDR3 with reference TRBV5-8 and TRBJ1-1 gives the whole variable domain EAGVTQSPTHLIKTRGQQATLRCSPISGHTSVYWYQQALGLGLQFLLWYDEGEERNRGNFPPRFSGRQFPNYSSELNVNALELEDSALYLCASSRTVLMNTEAFFGQGTRLTVV.

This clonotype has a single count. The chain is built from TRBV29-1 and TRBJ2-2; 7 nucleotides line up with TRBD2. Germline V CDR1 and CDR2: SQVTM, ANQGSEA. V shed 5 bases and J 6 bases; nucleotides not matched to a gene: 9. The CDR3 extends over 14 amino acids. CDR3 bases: TGCAGCGTTTTAGCCACACTAGCGTCCGGGGAGCTGTTTTTT. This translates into CSVLATLASGELFF.

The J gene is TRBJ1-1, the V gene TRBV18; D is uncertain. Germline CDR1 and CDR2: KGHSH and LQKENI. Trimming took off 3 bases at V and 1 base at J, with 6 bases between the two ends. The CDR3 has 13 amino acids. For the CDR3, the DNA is TGTGCCAGCTCACCTAACGGGAACACTGAAGCTTTCTTT. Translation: CASSPNGNTEAFF.